Reported below is one T cell receptor (beta chain). The data originate from a study of blood T cell repertoires in COVID-19. V dropped 8 bases and J dropped 5 bases, with 18 bases sitting between them. The CDR3 spans 14 residues. Per the germline V gene, CDR1 is LNHNV and CDR2 is YYDKDF (reference sequence). The authors' processing: The authors estimated nucleated cell counts from reference gene primer amplification. Repertoires were generated with immunoSEQ multiplex PCR, while TCRdb's copy carries only in-frame clones and drops some. V and J calls and clone size are copied from that table; D and trimming were computed from the DNA. The table includes nearly 250,000 clones, approximately 89% detected once.

This chain joins TRBV15 and TRBJ1-1; D call uncertain. The sample was peripheral blood. The sequence was collected from an older woman who had recovered from COVID-19. The CDR3 coding sequence is TGTGCCACCGGGCCCTCTGGTTCGCGTACTGAAGCTTTCTTT. The encoded protein is CATGPSGSRTEAFF.